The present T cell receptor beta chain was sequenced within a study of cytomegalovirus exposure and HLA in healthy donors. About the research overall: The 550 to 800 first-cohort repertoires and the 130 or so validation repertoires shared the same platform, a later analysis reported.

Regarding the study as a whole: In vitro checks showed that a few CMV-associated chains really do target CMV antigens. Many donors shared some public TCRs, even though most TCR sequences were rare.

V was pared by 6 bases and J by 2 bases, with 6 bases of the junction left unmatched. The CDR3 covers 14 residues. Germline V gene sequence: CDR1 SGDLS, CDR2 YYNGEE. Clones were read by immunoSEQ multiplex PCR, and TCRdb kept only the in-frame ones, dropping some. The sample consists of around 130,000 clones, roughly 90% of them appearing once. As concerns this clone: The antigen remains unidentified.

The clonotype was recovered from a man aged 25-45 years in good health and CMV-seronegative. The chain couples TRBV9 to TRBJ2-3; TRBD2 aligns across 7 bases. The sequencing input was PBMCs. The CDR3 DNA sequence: TGTGCCAGCACAGTTCGGGGGGACACAGATACGCAGTATTTT. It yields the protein CASTVRGDTDTQYF.